One and the same sample provided the 22 T cell receptor beta chains below, sequenced in a study of siplizumab effects on memory and regulatory T cells. It was at 37°C and for 5 to 7 days that the mixed lymphocyte reaction cells were cocultured. The antigens these receptors bind are not known. The repertoire was sequenced with immunoSEQ multiplex PCR; TCRdb's copy has only in-frame clones and lacks some. The repertoire has more than 10,000 clones, 30% to 50% of them found once; the top ten carry over 9%. The material sequenced was CFSE-low (dividing) CD8+ T cells sorted from an allogeneic mixed lymphocyte reaction. The source is a human donor in good health; the cells came from an allogeneic mixed lymphocyte reaction.

By sample fraction, this clone is medium-sized. The V call is TRBV7-9, the J call TRBJ1-6, with D perhaps matching TRBD1 (5 bases). V shed 4 bases and J shed 6 bases, with 10 bases lying between them. The germline gives CDR1 SEHNR, CDR2 FQNEAQ (reference sequence). This CDR3 spans 14 amino acids. CDR3 bases: TGTGCCAGCAGCTCCGGGGGTGGTAATTCACCCCTCCACTTT. Its translation: CASSSGGGNSPLHF.

The chain uses TRBV27 and TRBJ2-1, with 14 bases lining up with TRBD2. Germline V gene sequence: CDR1 MNHEY, CDR2 SMNVEV (reference sequence). The CDR3 spans 15 residues. The V gene end was trimmed by 4 bases and the J gene end by 8 bases; junction bases not matched to a gene: 4. CDR3 nucleotide sequence: TGTGCCAGCAGTTCGGGACTAGCGGGAGCTCATGAGCAGTTCTTC. It specifies CASSSGLAGAHEQFF.

This chain joins TRBV7-3 and TRBJ2-3; 8 bases agree with TRBD2. CDR3 size: 15 residues. Trimming cost V 4 bases and J 5 bases; bases outside gene matches: 8. CDR1 is SGHTA, CDR2 FQGTGA, per germline. CDR3 residues: CASSSSGGPGDTQYF. CDR3 DNA: TGTGCCAGCAGCTCCTCGGGGGGGCCCGGAGATACGCAGTATTTT.

The CDR3 DNA sequence: TGCGCCAGCAGCCAAGGCGCCCCAAGCGGGGGCTACGAGCAGTACTTC. Its translation: CASSQGAPSGGYEQYF. This chain uses TRBV4-1 with TRBJ2-7, with TRBD2 identical over 8 bases. V trimming: 1 base; J trimming: 3 bases; junction bases outside the gene matches: 8. Germline assignment: CDR1 MGHRA and CDR2 YSYEKL. The CDR3 totals 16 residues.

The chain uses TRBV2 and TRBJ1-1; D gene ambiguous. The CDR3 spans 13 residues. Trimming took off 0 bases at V and 6 bases at J, with 8 bases between the two ends. Per germline, CDR1 SNHLY and CDR2 FYNNEI. CDR3 in amino acids: CASSEAGVSEAFF. The CDR3 nucleotides read TGTGCCAGCAGTGAAGCGGGAGTATCTGAAGCTTTCTTT.

This clone is classed as medium-sized (0.01 to 0.1%). V gene TRBV6-1 combines with J gene TRBJ2-7; no definite D call. The germline CDR1 and CDR2 sequences are MNHNS and SASEGT. V lost 3 bases, J lost 2 bases, and 14 bases lay in between. The CDR3 runs to 15 residues. This chain's CDR3 is CASSDRQMITYEQYF. The DNA for the CDR3 is TGTGCCAGCAGTGACCGTCAGATGATAACCTACGAGCAGTACTTC.

In the case of this clone: Since a much larger clone is just one base distant, this may be a read error. The sample carries other DNA sequences with the same CDR3. The V gene is TRBV30, the J gene TRBJ1-5; weak D call: TRBD1 (5 bases). Germline V CDR1 and CDR2: GTSNPN, SVGIG (reference sequence). The CDR3 runs 15 residues. CDR3 protein: CAWSVGAISNQPQHF. As DNA, the CDR3 is TGTGCCTGGAGTGTAGGGGCTATTAGCAATCAGCCCCAACATTTT.

CDR3 coding DNA: TGTGCCAGCAAGCTCACCGGGACAGGGGTTGTTGAAAAACTGTTTTTT. Encoded protein: CASKLTGTGVVEKLFF. This sequence joins TRBV2 and TRBJ1-4; 10 nucleotides line up with TRBD1. J lost 7 bases, V lost 7 bases, and 12 bases had no gene match. The germline V gene encodes CDR1 SNHLY and CDR2 FYNNEI. The CDR3 is made up of 16 amino acids. Complete variable domain (other parts from reference TRBV2 and TRBJ1-4): EPEVTQTPSHQVTQMGQEVILRCVPISNHLYFYWYRQILGQKVEFLVSFYNNEISEKSEIFDDQFSVERPDGSNFTLKIRSTKLEDSAMYFCASKLTGTGVVEKLFFGSGTQLSVL.

By frequency in the sample, this clone is medium-sized. The chain couples TRBV7-9 to TRBJ1-2; D might be TRBD1 (5 bases). V lost 5 bases to trimming and J lost 4 bases, with 20 bases between them. The CDR3 extends over 16 amino acids. The germline V gene encodes CDR1 SEHNR and CDR2 FQNEAQ (reference sequence). Written as DNA, the CDR3 is TGTGCCAGCAGCCAGACGTGGGGGGATTTGAGCTATGGCTACACCTTC. As protein: CASSQTWGDLSYGYTF. The variable domain in full, completed from reference TRBV7-9 and TRBJ1-2, reads DTGVSQNPRHKITKRGQNVTFRCDPISEHNRLYWYRQTLGQGPEFLTYFQNEAQLEKSRLLSDRFSAERPKGSFSTLEIQRTEQGDSAMYLCASSQTWGDLSYGYTFGSGTRLTVV.

This clone was recorded only once. A far larger clone differs by one base, so this is likely a read error. The chain is built from TRBV4-1 and TRBJ1-6; 11 nucleotides agree with TRBD1. CDR1 is MGHRA, CDR2 YSYEKL, per germline. Losses at the gene ends were 3 bases for V and 14 bases for J; bases not matched to a gene: 18. The CDR3 contains 18 residues. The CDR3 DNA reads as TGCGCCAGCAGCCATGACGGGATACCGGGACAGGGGGGTTCCACCCTCCACTTT. This translates into CASSHDGIPGQGGSTLHF.

The chain joins TRBV10-3 to TRBJ2-5; D is unclear. Trimming took 0 bases from V and 5 from J, leaving 10 bases between them. The germline gives CDR1 ENHRY, CDR2 SYGVKD. This CDR3 spans 14 amino acids. The CDR3 loop reads CAISESAGGETQYF. The CDR3 nucleotides are TGTGCCATCAGTGAGTCGGCCGGTGGGGAGACCCAGTACTTC.

This clone is medium-sized. The J gene is TRBJ1-4, the V gene TRBV23-1; D remains ambiguous. TRBV23-1 falls under the ORF class, with uncertain function. V was cut by 3 bases and J by 10 bases, with 18 bases left in between. The CDR3 is 15 amino acids. CDR3 coding DNA: TGCGCCAGCAGTCAGTGGAGGCAGGCCTATGGAAAACTGTTTTTT. Translation: CASSQWRQAYGKLFF.

The chain carries TRBV21-1 and TRBJ1-2; no DNA check was done on the table's D call, TRBD1. TRBV21-1 has pseudogene status. The CDR3 is made up of 16 amino acids. The CDR3 nucleotides are TGTGCCAGCAGCAAAGGACGGGACAGCCTCTTATATGGCTACACCTTC. Translating it yields CASSKGRDSLLYGYTF.

This clone was seen only a few times. This rearrangement joins TRBV27 to TRBJ2-3, with D possibly being TRBD2 (6 bases). From germline, CDR1 is MNHEY and CDR2 SMNVEV (reference sequence). Trimming left V 6 bases short and J 4 bases short, with 23 bases between. The length of the CDR3 is 17 residues. The CDR3 DNA reads TGTGCCAGCAGCCCCTGGGGTACGGGAGTGGGCCCAGATACGCAGTATTTT. It is translated as CASSPWGTGVGPDTQYF.

This clone appeared a few times. The chain carries TRBV6-5 and TRBJ2-1, with 8 bases lining up with TRBD2. There are 16 residues in the CDR3. The germline V gene encodes CDR1 MNHEY and CDR2 SVGAGI. V lost 2 bases to trimming and J lost 8 bases; unmatched junction nucleotides: 11. This CDR3 is CASSYHFREGEDEQFF. The CDR3 coding sequence is TGTGCCAGCAGTTACCACTTTCGGGAGGGGGAGGATGAGCAGTTCTTC.

The V gene is TRBV7-9, the J gene TRBJ2-7; 7 bases align to TRBD1. The germline V gene has CDR1 SEHNR and CDR2 FQNEAQ (reference sequence). J was trimmed by 3 bases and V by 1 base; bases with no gene match: 3. This CDR3 region has 14 residues. CDR3 DNA sequence: TGTGCCAGCAGCTTAGAGGGGGACAGCTACGAGCAGTACTTC. Amino acids: CASSLEGDSYEQYF. The variable domain in full, with the rest retrieved from reference TRBV7-9 and TRBJ2-7, is DTGVSQNPRHKITKRGQNVTFRCDPISEHNRLYWYRQTLGQGPEFLTYFQNEAQLEKSRLLSDRFSAERPKGSFSTLEIQRTEQGDSAMYLCASSLEGDSYEQYFGPGTRLTVT.

There are a few counts of this clone. The J gene is TRBJ2-7, the V gene TRBV6-1, with D maybe TRBD2 (6 bases). Germline loops: CDR1 MNHNS, CDR2 SASEGT. This CDR3 has 13 amino acids. Trimming pared 8 bases from V and 2 bases from J, leaving 13 bases between. The DNA of the CDR3 is TGTGCCAGCTGCCGGGACTCCACCTACGAGCAGTACTTC. The encoded protein is CASCRDSTYEQYF.

The chain recombines TRBV5-6 with TRBJ2-2; 11 nucleotides align to TRBD2. This CDR3 is built from 15 residues. From germline, CDR1 is SGHDT and CDR2 YYEEEE. The junction had 3 bases not matched to a gene; V was cut back by 4 bases and J by 4 bases. The CDR3 coding sequence is TGTGCCAGCAGCGCCGGACTAGCGGGCACCGGGGAGCTGTTTTTT. This gives the protein CASSAGLAGTGELFF.

The J gene is TRBJ2-7, the V gene TRBV6-5; 7 positions agree with TRBD1. The V segment lost 5 bases and the J segment 0 bases; nucleotides outside the gene matches: 7. This CDR3 contains 15 residues. Germline V gives CDR1 MNHEY, CDR2 SVGAGI. The CDR3 spells CASSPRDSYSYEQYF. The CDR3 nucleotides read TGTGCCAGCAGTCCTCGGGACAGCTACTCCTACGAGCAGTACTTC.

V usage is TRBV27 and J usage is TRBJ1-1; tentatively, D is TRBD1 (5 bases). The CDR3 is 14 amino acids. The ends were cut back, 3 bases at V and 1 base at J, with 9 bases in the middle. Germline CDR1 and CDR2: MNHEY and SMNVEV (reference sequence). CDR3 nucleotides: TGTGCCAGCAGTTTTCAGGGTACGAACACTGAAGCTTTCTTT. Residues: CASSFQGTNTEAFF.

This chain links TRBV27 with TRBJ2-5, with D maybe TRBD2 (5 bases). Germline assignment: CDR1 MNHEY and CDR2 SMNVEV (reference sequence). The ends were cut back, 3 bases at V and 2 bases at J, with 13 bases in the middle. The CDR3 contains 15 residues. This CDR3 reads CASSFGVTRQETQYF. As DNA, the CDR3 is TGTGCCAGCAGTTTCGGGGTGACCCGACAAGAGACCCAGTACTTC.

By share, this clone ranks as medium-sized (0.01 to 0.1%). J is TRBJ1-5 and V is TRBV27; D not resolved. Trimming removed 2 bases at V and 4 bases at J, with 6 bases between. Germline CDR1 is MNHEY and CDR2 is SMNVEV (reference sequence). The CDR3 extends over 13 amino acids. CDR3 sequence: CASSLGLNQPQHF. The CDR3 nucleotides are TGTGCCAGCAGTTTAGGCTTAAATCAGCCCCAGCATTTT.